This TCR beta chain was sequenced for a study of T cell changes during pregnancy in multiple sclerosis. This CDR3 region has 13 residues. Germline loops: CDR1 KGHSH, CDR2 LQKENI. Trimming left V 1 base short and J 2 bases short, with 2 bases between. Sequencing used immunoSEQ multiplex PCR; TCRdb keeps in-frame clones, though not all of them. The profile shows about 36,000 clones, 90% to 95% of them singletons. The sequenced sample was CD4+ T cells from peripheral blood mononuclear cells, obtained in the first trimester of pregnancy. The chain recombines TRBV18 with TRBJ2-2; D remains ambiguous. This clonotype was sampled from a female donor with multiple sclerosis, enrolled in a pregnancy study. This chain's CDR3 is CASSPLNTGELFF. The CDR3 nucleotides read TGTGCCAGCTCACCACTAAACACCGGGGAGCTGTTTTTT. Full variable domain (rest looked up from reference TRBV18 and TRBJ2-2): NAGVMQNPRHLVRRRGQEARLRCSPMKGHSHVYWYRQLPEEGLKFMVYLQKENIIDESGMPKERFSAEFPKEGPSILRIQQVVRGDSAAYFCASSPLNTGELFFGEGSRLTVL.